The entry that follows covers one T cell receptor beta chain sequence. Its antigen is still unknown. No much larger clonotype is one base removed from it; base qualities were not supplied. The immunoSEQ Assay, a bias-controlled multiplex PCR, was used to amplify TCRbeta CDR3 regions from genomic DNA. From the authors' description of their analysis: Within the assay, amplification of reference gene primers was used to estimate how many nucleated cells each sample contained. To quantify the absolute abundance of each unique TCRbeta CDR3 rearrangement, sequence reads were collapsed and filtered. For each sample, productive Simpson clonality was calculated as the square root of Simpson's diversity index over productive rearrangements. As stored in TCRdb, this immuneACCESS dataset retains in-frame rearrangements with V and J assigned. A fraction of the clones does not appear; measured against another copy, unresolved V genes explain less than half of the discrepancy, and the remainder lacks a known reason. That table supplies the V and J calls and clone size; D and trimming were determined from the DNA. This sample holds about 180,000 clones; 86% were observed only once. The ten largest clones represent roughly 2.9% of the sample.

The CDR3 runs 17 residues from the cysteine to the phenylalanine. Only CDR3 DNA is held: 51 bases, read in frame from base 1. V is pruned by 0 bases and J by 1 base, leaving 6 bases of the junction without a gene match. The germline V gene yields SGDLS for CDR1 and YYNGEE for CDR2. Whole blood was collected in K2EDTA tubes by collaborating institutions according to the institutions' own protocols. For TCRbeta analysis, collaborator samples were shipped as frozen whole blood, as isolated PBMCs, or as DNA extracted from either sample type. The data were obtained in a study of blood T cell repertoires in COVID-19 (dated by TCRdb to 2020 to 2021). Study-level background: Samples covering the acute and convalescent phases of COVID-19 were provided by collaborators in the United States, Italy and Spain. The dataset comprised deeply sampled blood TCRbeta repertoires from subjects exposed to, actively infected with, or recovered from COVID-19. The repertoires were made available in a free public database intended to serve as a resource for research on the immune response to SARS-CoV-2. The sample metadata nearly always contained a de-identified subject ID, COVID-19 status, age in years and sex. Samples were obtained from the ongoing ImmuneRACE study (first 160 participants) and from some 1,300 subjects provided by 6 global collaborators. Where available, HLA class I and class II types were taken from metadata supplied by the sample provider and were not determined by assay-based typing. The prospective study material was composed of cDNA or gDNA derived from T cells, B-cell-depleted T cells, or PBMCs.

Broad study findings and their caveats: The quantity of clinical and demographic metadata differed by source and by participant and was supplied without curation.

This TCR was recovered from a woman in her 30s with active or convalescent COVID-19. The V and J genes are TRBV9 and TRBJ1-2; 10 of the junction bases match TRBD1. Material for sequencing was peripheral blood. The CDR3: CASSVERGTGVNYGYTF. The DNA is TGTGCCAGCAGCGTAGAGAGAGGGACAGGGGTTAACTATGGCTACACCTTC. Outside the CDR3, residues come from the reference TRBV9 and TRBJ1-2 proteins, so the full variable domain is: DSGVTQTPKHLITATGQRVTLRCSPRSGDLSVYWYQQSLDQGLQFLIQYYNGEERAKGNILERFSAQQFPDLHSELNLSSLELGDSALYFCASSVERGTGVNYGYTFGSGTRLTVV.